This TCR beta chain was documented in a study of cytomegalovirus exposure and HLA in healthy donors. Study as a whole: Membership in the Caucasian-associated ancestry cluster was found for around 85% of approximately 430 genotyped donors.

V shed 5 bases and J shed 5 bases, with 12 bases lying between them. Germline V gene sequence: CDR1 SGHDN, CDR2 FVKESK. This CDR3 comprises 13 residues. This clone showed up just a few times. Its antigen is as yet unknown. Findings and caveats of the study: Upon later analysis, TCR association rates were observed to vary by HLA locus, being highest for DRB1 and lowest for HLA-C.

In the PCR, 60 Vbeta and 13 Jbeta primers were used. The table came from immunoSEQ multiplex PCR; TCRdb's copy has only in-frame clones and leaves some out. The sample yields 70,000 to 75,000 clones, roughly 78% seen once. The V and J genes are TRBV14 and TRBJ2-5; no reliable D call. Material: PBMCs. The source of this sequence is a woman aged 40 to 55 in good health and CMV-seropositive. CDR3 DNA sequence: TGTGCCAGCAGCTTTAGTCGGTGGGAGACCCAGTACTTC. Its translation is CASSFSRWETQYF.